The sequence of this TCR beta chain was determined in a study of T cells in localized non-small cell lung cancer. Findings and limits, study-wide: Of the top 100 tumor clones, median about 56 were in adjacent lung, 25 to 35 among its top 100.

Germline V gene data show CDR1 as SNHLY and CDR2 as FYNNEI. V lost 2 bases to trimming and J lost 0 bases, with 8 bases between them. CDR3 length: 16 residues. As for this clone: What it binds is not known.

Using immunoSEQ multiplex PCR, the repertoire was profiled, and TCRdb retains in-frame clones only, with some absent. The sample holds about 52,000 clones, roughly 86% seen once. The starting material was PBMCs, obtained before any cancer treatment. The V call is TRBV2, the J call TRBJ1-6; D not certain. This TCR derives from a female donor with stage II lung adenocarcinoma. In DNA, the CDR3 is TGTGCCAGCAGTGAACGACGGAGCTCCTATAATTCACCCCTCCACTTT. Amino acids: CASSERRSSYNSPLHF.